The 18 T cell receptor beta chains reported below all come from one sample, sequenced in a study of blood T cell repertoires in COVID-19. Profiling relied on immunoSEQ multiplex PCR, and the TCRdb table lists in-frame clones only, not all of them. The table lists a few hundred thousand clones, nearly 90% of them singletons, with about 4.5% in the top ten. Input material: peripheral blood. The receptors originated from a woman between 40 and 55 years old who had recovered from COVID-19.

The rearrangement uses TRBV7-2 and TRBJ2-7; 8 bases are a match to TRBD2. CDR3 length: 14 residues. J gave up 3 bases and V 3 bases, and 4 bases lay outside the gene matches. The germline CDR1 and CDR2 sequences are SGHTA and FQGNSA. CDR3 nucleotide sequence: TGTGCCAGCAGCTTGAGCGGGGGTAACTACGAGCAGTACTTC. Amino acids: CASSLSGGNYEQYF. Using reference TRBV7-2 and TRBJ2-7 for the parts outside the CDR3, the full variable domain is GAGVSQSPSNKVTEKGKDVELRCDPISGHTALYWYRQSLGQGLEFLIYFQGNSAPDKSGLPSDRFSAERTGGSVSTLTIQRTQQEDSAVYLCASSLSGGNYEQYFGPGTRLTVT.

The rearrangement joins TRBV4-3 to TRBJ2-2; D gene unclear. This CDR3 has 16 amino acids. The V end was cut by 0 bases, the J end by 2 bases, with 10 bases between. Germline V gene lookup returns CDR1 LGHNA and CDR2 YSLEER. The CDR3 reads CASSQDNGLNTGELFF. CDR3 in DNA: TGCGCCAGCAGCCAAGATAATGGCCTTAACACCGGGGAGCTGTTTTTT.

V and J are TRBV29-1 and TRBJ2-3, with a possible D match to TRBD1 (6 bases). Germline CDR1 SQVTM, CDR2 ANQGSEA. Trimming shortened V by 4 bases and J by 0 bases, and 11 bases separated the two germline ends. The CDR3 contains 14 residues. The CDR3 spells CSVAPQGSTDTQYF. CDR3 nucleotides: TGCAGCGTTGCCCCGCAGGGGAGCACAGATACGCAGTATTTT.

V gene TRBV7-7 combines with J gene TRBJ2-5; 7 bases line up with TRBD1. With V trimmed by 5 bases and J by 7 bases, 7 bases remained unmatched. Germline CDR1 SSHAT, CDR2 FNYEAQ (reference sequence). This CDR3 region has 13 residues. This CDR3 reads CASSPDRVGTQYF. CDR3 coding DNA: TGTGCCAGCAGCCCCGACAGGGTTGGGACCCAGTACTTC.

This clone was observed once. The rearrangement uses TRBV24-1 and TRBJ2-1; 9 positions match TRBD2. The CDR3 runs to 17 residues. Germline-derived CDR1 and CDR2 are KGHDR and SFDVKD. The V and J ends lost 2 bases and 3 bases, in that order; junction bases with no gene match: 7. CDR3 DNA sequence: TGTGCCACCAGTGATTCTCTTCTAGCGGGGCACTACAATGAGCAGTTCTTC. This codes for CATSDSLLAGHYNEQFF.

This chain connects TRBV5-4 to TRBJ2-7, with D uncertain. With 3 bases removed from V and 8 bases from J, the gap between germline ends came to 9 bases. The germline V gene encodes CDR1 SGHNT and CDR2 YYREEE (reference sequence). This CDR3 has 11 amino acids. CDR3 region: CASSYPGQQYV. The CDR3 DNA reads TGTGCCAGCAGCTACCCTGGCCAGCAGTACGTC.

V gene TRBV27 combines with J gene TRBJ2-3; 9 nucleotides match TRBD2. The CDR3 length is 16 residues. The trim removed 6 bases at V and 0 bases at J, leaving 7 bases unmatched. The germline gives CDR1 MNHEY, CDR2 SMNVEV (reference sequence). The CDR3 is CASSRVGLASTDTQYF. CDR3 nucleotides: TGTGCCAGCAGCAGAGTGGGACTAGCTAGCACAGATACGCAGTATTTT.

This chain uses TRBV6-5 with TRBJ1-4, with D possibly being TRBD1 (5 bases). V was cut by 0 bases and J by 7 bases, with 12 bases left in between. There are 15 residues in the CDR3. Germline assignment: CDR1 MNHEY and CDR2 SVGAGI. CDR3 nucleotides: TGTGCCAGCAGTTACTCGGGGGGAGGAGGTGAAAAACTGTTTTTT. Translation: CASSYSGGGGEKLFF.

This clone was seen only a few times. The J gene is TRBJ2-7, the V gene TRBV3-1 (or the pseudogene TRBV3-2); a weak D match, TRBD2 (5 bases). The CDR3 is 14 residues long. Germline V gene sequence: CDR1 LGHDT, CDR2 YNNKEL (reference sequence). The V end was cut by 2 bases, the J end by 2 bases, with 10 bases between. The chain's CDR3 is CASSQRGGTYEQYF. In DNA, the CDR3 is TGTGCCAGCAGCCAAAGAGGAGGAACCTACGAGCAGTACTTC.

The CDR3 here is CASSPLGTNDIQYF. The DNA for the CDR3 is TGTGCCAGTAGTCCCCTGGGGACAAATGACATTCAGTACTTC. V and J are TRBV19 and TRBJ2-4; possibly TRBD1 for D (6 bases). The germline gives CDR1 LNHDA, CDR2 SQIVND (reference sequence). V lost 5 bases and J lost 8, with 16 bases in between. This CDR3 has 14 residues.

The chain recombines TRBV18 with TRBJ2-7; no reliable D call. The CDR3 has 13 residues. Germline V gives CDR1 KGHSH, CDR2 LQKENI. V shed 5 bases and J shed 3 bases, with 11 bases lying between them. The DNA of the CDR3 is TGTGCCAGCTCAACATCCGACAACTACGAGCAGTACTTC. It is translated as CASSTSDNYEQYF.

This clone came up once. The chain links TRBV19 to TRBJ1-2; D gene uncertain. Germline-derived CDR1 and CDR2 are LNHDA and SQIVND (reference sequence). The CDR3 runs 13 residues. V was cut by 1 base and J by 6 bases, with 9 bases left in between. The CDR3 sequence is CASSIGPRDGYTF. The CDR3 region has the DNA TGTGCCAGTAGTATAGGGCCGCGGGATGGCTACACCTTC.

The chain couples TRBV4-3 to TRBJ1-4; D is ambiguous. Germline values: CDR1 LGHNA, CDR2 YSLEER. The ends were cut back, 0 bases at V and 7 bases at J, with 15 bases in the middle. The CDR3 covers 16 residues. CDR3 loop: CASSQDPRLRGEKLFF. CDR3 DNA: TGCGCCAGCAGCCAAGACCCAAGACTGCGGGGTGAAAAACTGTTTTTT.

The chain links TRBV5-8 to TRBJ2-3, with 7 bases identical to TRBD1. This CDR3 region has 16 residues. Germline-derived CDR1 and CDR2 are SGHTS and YDEGEE. V lost 0 bases, J lost 1 base, and 5 bases stayed unmatched. The CDR3 here is CASSLVQGEGTDTQYF. The CDR3 DNA follows: TGTGCCAGCAGCTTGGTCCAGGGGGAAGGCACAGATACGCAGTATTTT.

The rearrangement joins TRBV7-9 to TRBJ2-1; 7 bases map to TRBD1. This CDR3 region has 15 residues. CDR1 and CDR2 from the germline V gene are SEHNR and FQNEAQ (reference sequence). V lost 5 bases, J lost 3 bases, and 7 bases stayed unmatched. The CDR3 protein is CASSLRGQSYNEQFF. The CDR3 DNA follows: TGTGCCAGCAGCCTAAGGGGACAGAGCTACAATGAGCAGTTCTTC.

The chain links TRBV4-1 to TRBJ1-6; tentatively, D is TRBD1 (5 bases). The CDR3 totals 17 residues. Germline lookup yields CDR1 MGHRA and CDR2 YSYEKL. Trimming removed 4 bases from V and 7 bases from J, with 20 bases in between. CDR3 amino acids: CASSPPWRGPHNSPLHF. CDR3 coding DNA: TGCGCCAGCAGCCCCCCTTGGAGGGGTCCCCACAATTCACCCCTCCACTTT.

In its sample, this clone was seen once. CDR3 coding DNA: TGTGCCAGCAGTTTAGCGGGGGGGCCCACAGATACGCAGTATTTT. This encodes CASSLAGGPTDTQYF. The V call is TRBV6-5, the J call TRBJ2-3; 11 bases fit TRBD2. The CDR3 contains 15 residues. V gave up 4 bases and J gave up 2 bases; unmatched junction bases: 2. Germline loops: CDR1 MNHEY, CDR2 SVGAGI.

The chain has TRBV19 and TRBJ2-2, with 11 bases that match TRBD2. This CDR3 spans 15 amino acids. V dropped 6 bases and J dropped 4; count of bases not matched to a gene: 4. Per the germline V gene, CDR1 is LNHDA and CDR2 is SQIVND (reference sequence). CDR3 DNA: TGTGCCAGTAGCCGACTAGCGGGAAGCACCGGGGAGCTGTTTTTT. Its translation: CASSRLAGSTGELFF.